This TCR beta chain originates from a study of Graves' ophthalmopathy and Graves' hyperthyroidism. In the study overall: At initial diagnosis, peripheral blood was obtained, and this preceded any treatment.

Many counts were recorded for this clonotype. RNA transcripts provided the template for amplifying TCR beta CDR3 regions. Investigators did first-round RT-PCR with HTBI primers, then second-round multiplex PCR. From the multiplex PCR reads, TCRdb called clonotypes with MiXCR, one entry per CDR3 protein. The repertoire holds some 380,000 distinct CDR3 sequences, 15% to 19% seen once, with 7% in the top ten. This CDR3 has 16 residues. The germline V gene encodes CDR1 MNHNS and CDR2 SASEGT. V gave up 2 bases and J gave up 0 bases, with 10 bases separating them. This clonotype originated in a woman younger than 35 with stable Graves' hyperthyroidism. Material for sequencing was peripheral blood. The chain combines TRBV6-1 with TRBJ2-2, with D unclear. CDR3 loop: CASSEFLAANTGELFF. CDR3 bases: TGTGCCAGCAGTGAATTCCTGGCAGCGAACACCGGGGAGCTGTTTTTT.